The 3 T cell receptor beta chains below were found in one sample sequenced in a study of blood T cell repertoires in COVID-19. Profiling relied on immunoSEQ multiplex PCR, and the TCRdb table lists in-frame clones only, not all of them. The sample holds some 340,000 clones, approximately 87% seen once. Sequences were obtained from PBMCs or T cells enriched from blood (not recorded which). These receptors originate from a woman aged 25 to 39 who had recovered from COVID-19.

The chain joins TRBV13 to TRBJ1-1; D is unclear. The CDR3 length is 14 residues. Germline assignment: CDR1 PRHDT and CDR2 FYEKMQ (reference sequence). Trimming removed 6 bases at V and 3 bases at J, with 14 bases between. The CDR3 loop reads CASSPRRVDTEAFF. The CDR3 DNA follows: TGTGCCAGCAGTCCACGACGGGTTGACACTGAAGCTTTCTTT.

The rearrangement links TRBV5-1 to TRBJ2-7; D may be TRBD1 (5 bases). CDR3 length: 13 residues. Deletions cut 0 bases from V and 4 bases from J, with 8 bases between. CDR1 and CDR2 from the germline V gene are SGHRS and YFSETQ. CDR3 DNA: TGCGCCAGCAGCTTGGGGACAATGTACGAGCAGTACTTC. Protein sequence: CASSLGTMYEQYF. Variable domain in full (rest from reference TRBV5-1 and TRBJ2-7): KAGVTQTPRYLIKTRGQQVTLSCSPISGHRSVSWYQQTPGQGLQFLFEYFSETQRNKGNFPGRFSGRQFSNSRSEMNVSTLELGDSALYLCASSLGTMYEQYFGPGTRLTVT.

The chain combines TRBV5-1 with TRBJ2-2; the match to TRBD2 covers 10 bases. The trim removed 4 bases at V and 9 bases at J, leaving 12 bases unmatched. This CDR3 contains 16 residues. Germline-derived CDR1 and CDR2 are SGHRS and YFSETQ. DNA for the CDR3: TGCGCCAGCAGCACGGAGGGGGGACTAGCGTGGCGGGAGCTGTTTTTT. Translated: CASSTEGGLAWRELFF. The complete variable domain, with remaining parts taken from reference TRBV5-1 and TRBJ2-2, reads KAGVTQTPRYLIKTRGQQVTLSCSPISGHRSVSWYQQTPGQGLQFLFEYFSETQRNKGNFPGRFSGRQFSNSRSEMNVSTLELGDSALYLCASSTEGGLAWRELFFGEGSRLTVL.